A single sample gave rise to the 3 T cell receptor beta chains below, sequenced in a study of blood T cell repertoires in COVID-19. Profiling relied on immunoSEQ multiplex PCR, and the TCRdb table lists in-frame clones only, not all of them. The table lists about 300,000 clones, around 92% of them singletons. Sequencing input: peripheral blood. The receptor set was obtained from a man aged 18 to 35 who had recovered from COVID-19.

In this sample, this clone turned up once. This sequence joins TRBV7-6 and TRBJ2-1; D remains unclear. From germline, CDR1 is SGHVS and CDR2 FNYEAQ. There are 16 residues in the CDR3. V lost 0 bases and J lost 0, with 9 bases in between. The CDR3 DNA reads TGTGCCAGCAGCTTAGCGTCCGGTTACTCCTACAATGAGCAGTTCTTC. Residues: CASSLASGYSYNEQFF.

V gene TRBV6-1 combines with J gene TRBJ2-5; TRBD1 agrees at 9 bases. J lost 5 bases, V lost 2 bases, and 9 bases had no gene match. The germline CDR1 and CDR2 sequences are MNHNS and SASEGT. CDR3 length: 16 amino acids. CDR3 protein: CASSELGTGIWETQYF. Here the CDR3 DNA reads TGTGCCAGCAGTGAACTAGGGACAGGGATTTGGGAGACCCAGTACTTC.

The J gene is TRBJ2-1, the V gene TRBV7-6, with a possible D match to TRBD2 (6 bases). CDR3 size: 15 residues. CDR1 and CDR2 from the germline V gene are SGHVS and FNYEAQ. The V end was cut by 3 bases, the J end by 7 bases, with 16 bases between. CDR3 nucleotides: TGTGCCAGCAGCTTCGAAGGAGGGCCAGGAAATGAGCAGTTCTTC. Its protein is CASSFEGGPGNEQFF.